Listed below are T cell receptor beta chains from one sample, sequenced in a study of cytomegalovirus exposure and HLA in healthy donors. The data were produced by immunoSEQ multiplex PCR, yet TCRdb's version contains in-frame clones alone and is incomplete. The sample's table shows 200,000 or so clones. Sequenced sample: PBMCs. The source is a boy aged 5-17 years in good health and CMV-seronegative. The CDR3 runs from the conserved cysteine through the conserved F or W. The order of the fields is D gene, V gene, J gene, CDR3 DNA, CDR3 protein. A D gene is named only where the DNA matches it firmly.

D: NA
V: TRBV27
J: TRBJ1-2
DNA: TGTGCCAGCAAGTCAGGGAACCATGGCTACACCTTC
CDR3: CASKSGNHGYTF

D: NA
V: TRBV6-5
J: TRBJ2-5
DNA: TGTGCCAGCAGAAGAAGTAGCTATGAGACCCAGTACTTC
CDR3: CASRRSSYETQYF

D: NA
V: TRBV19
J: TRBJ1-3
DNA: TGTGCCAGTAGCCCTCGCCCGGTCTCTGGAAACACCATATATTTT
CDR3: CASSPRPVSGNTIYF

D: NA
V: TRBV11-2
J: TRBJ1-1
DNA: TGTGCCAGCAGTTGGACACAAAACACTGAAGCTTTCTTT
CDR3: CASSWTQNTEAFF

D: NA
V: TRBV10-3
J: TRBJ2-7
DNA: TGTGCCATCAGGGACGGGGGGGGCGGGACAGTACCCTACGAGCAGTACTTC
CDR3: CAIRDGGGGTVPYEQYF

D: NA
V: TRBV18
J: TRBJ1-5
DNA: TGTGCCAGCTCACCGGGGGGTCAGCCCCAGCATTTT
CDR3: CASSPGGQPQHF

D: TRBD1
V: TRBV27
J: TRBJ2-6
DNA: TGTGCCAGCAGTTTATTCATACCGGGACAGAGAGTAAGTGGGGCCAACGTCCTGACTTTC
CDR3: CASSLFIPGQRVSGANVLTF

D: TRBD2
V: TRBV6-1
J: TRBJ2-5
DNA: TGTGCCAGCAGGCAGCGGGGGGGCCTGGAGACCCAGTACTTC
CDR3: CASRQRGGLETQYF

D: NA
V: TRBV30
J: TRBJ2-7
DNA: TGTGCCTGGAGTGCGCGGAACGCCTACGAGCAGTACTTC
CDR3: CAWSARNAYEQYF

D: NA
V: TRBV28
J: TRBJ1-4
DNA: TGTGCCAGCAGTTGGGTCCCGGGGGGCGTATCTGAAAAACTGTTTTTT
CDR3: CASSWVPGGVSEKLFF

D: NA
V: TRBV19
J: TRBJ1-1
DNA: TGTGCCAGTAGTAAGGATGACAGGCAAAACACTGAAGCTTTCTTT
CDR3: CASSKDDRQNTEAFF

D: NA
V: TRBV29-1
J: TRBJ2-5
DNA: TGCAGCGTTTGGAGGGAAGGGACCCAGTACTTC
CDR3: CSVWREGTQYF

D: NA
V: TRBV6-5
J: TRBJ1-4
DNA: TGTGCCAGCAGTTACTTGGGGAGGGTTGGCGAAAAACTGTTTTTT
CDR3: CASSYLGRVGEKLFF

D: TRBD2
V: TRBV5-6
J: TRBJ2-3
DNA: TGTGCCAGCAGCCGACTAGCGGGGATTAGCACAGATACGCAGTATTTT
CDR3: CASSRLAGISTDTQYF

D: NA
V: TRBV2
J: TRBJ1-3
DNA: TGTGCCAGCAGCGCGACTGCAACTGGAAACACCATATATTTT
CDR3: CASSATATGNTIYF

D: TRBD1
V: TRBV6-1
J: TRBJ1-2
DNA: TGTGCCAGCAGTGAGGACAGGGACTATGGCTACACCTTC
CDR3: CASSEDRDYGYTF

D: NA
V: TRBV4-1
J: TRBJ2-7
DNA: TGCGCCAGCAGCCAAACCGATACGTCACAGCTTACCTACGAGCAGTACTTC
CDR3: CASSQTDTSQLTYEQYF

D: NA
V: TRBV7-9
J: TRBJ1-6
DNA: TGTGCCAGCAGCTTAGGACGGTCACAGTCCTATAATTCACCCCTCCACTTT
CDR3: CASSLGRSQSYNSPLHF

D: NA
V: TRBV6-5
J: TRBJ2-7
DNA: TGTGCCAGCAGTCTGATGTTGGGGGGTCCGGACGAGCAGTACTTC
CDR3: CASSLMLGGPDEQYF

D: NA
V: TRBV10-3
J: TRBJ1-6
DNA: TGTGCCATCAGTGAGGCGGTGGAGCAATCACCCCTCCACTTT
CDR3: CAISEAVEQSPLHF

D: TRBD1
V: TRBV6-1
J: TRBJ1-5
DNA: TGTGCCAGCAGTGGGTCTGGACAGGGGCGCCCCTTTCGGAATCAGCCCCAGCATTTT
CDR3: CASSGSGQGRPFRNQPQHF

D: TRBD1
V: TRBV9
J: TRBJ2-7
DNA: TGTGCCAGCAGCGTAGGCGGGACAGGGGTATACGAGCAGTACTTC
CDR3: CASSVGGTGVYEQYF

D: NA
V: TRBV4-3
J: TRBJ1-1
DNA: TGCGCCAGCAGCCAAGGCGGGGGTGGCACTGAAGCTTTCTTT
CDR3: CASSQGGGGTEAFF

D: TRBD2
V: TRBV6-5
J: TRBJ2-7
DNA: TGTGCCAGCAGTTACAATAGCGGGAAATACTCCTACGAGCAGTACTTC
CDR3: CASSYNSGKYSYEQYF

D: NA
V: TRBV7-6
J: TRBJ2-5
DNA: TGTGCCAGCAGCTTATACGGTAACCAGTACTTC
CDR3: CASSLYGNQYF

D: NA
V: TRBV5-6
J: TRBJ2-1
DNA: TGTGCCAGCAGCTTGGCCAGGGGTGGGCAGTTCTTC
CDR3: CASSLARGGQFF

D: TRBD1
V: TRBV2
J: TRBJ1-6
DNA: TGTGCCAGCCGGGGGCCGGGACAGGTCTATAATTCACCCCTCCACTTT
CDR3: CASRGPGQVYNSPLHF

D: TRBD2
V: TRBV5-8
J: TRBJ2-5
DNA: TGTGCCAGCAGCTTGGGGCTAGCGGGGCAAGAGACCCAGTACTTC
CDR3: CASSLGLAGQETQYF

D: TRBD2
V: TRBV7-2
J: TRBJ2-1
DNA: TGTGCCAGCTCAATGCGGGGGGCCGTCTACAATGAGCAGTTCTTC
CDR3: CASSMRGAVYNEQFF

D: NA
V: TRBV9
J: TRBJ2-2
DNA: TGTGCCAGCAGCGTAGACAGGGCGGACACCGGGGAGCTGTTTTTT
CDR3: CASSVDRADTGELFF

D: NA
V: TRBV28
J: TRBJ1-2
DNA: TGTGCCAGCAGTCCTACCGGGACGGGGGATGGCTACACCTTC
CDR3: CASSPTGTGDGYTF

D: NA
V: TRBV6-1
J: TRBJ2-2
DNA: TGTGCCAGCTTTCCCCCGGGTTTAGCCCGGGAGCTGTTTTTT
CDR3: CASFPPGLARELFF

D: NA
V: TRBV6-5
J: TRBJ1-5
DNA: TGTGCCAGCAGTTCCGTCAATCCGGGGACAAATCAGCCCCAGCATTTT
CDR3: CASSSVNPGTNQPQHF

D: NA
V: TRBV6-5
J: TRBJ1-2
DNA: TGTGCCAGCAGTTCGTTCGGCCAGGGCCATGGCTACACCTTC
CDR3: CASSSFGQGHGYTF

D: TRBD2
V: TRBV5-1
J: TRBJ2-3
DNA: TGCGCCAGCAGCCCGGGACTAGCGGGGGGAGACCCCACAGATACGCAGTATTTT
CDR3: CASSPGLAGGDPTDTQYF

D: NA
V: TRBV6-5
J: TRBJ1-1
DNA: TGTGCCAGCAGCCTCGGGGGGAGAAACACTGAAGCTTTCTTT
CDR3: CASSLGGRNTEAFF

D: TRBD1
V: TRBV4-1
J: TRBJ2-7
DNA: TGCGCCAGCAGCCACCCAGGGGGCCCGAACCCCTACGAGCAGTACTTC
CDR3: CASSHPGGPNPYEQYF

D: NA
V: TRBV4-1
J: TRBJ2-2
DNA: TGCGCCAGCAGCCAGCGGCTGGAAACCCGGGAGCTGTTTTTT
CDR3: CASSQRLETRELFF

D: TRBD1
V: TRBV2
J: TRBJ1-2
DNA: TGTGCCAGCAGGCGCCTCGCTCAGGGGGTTTATGGCTACACCTTC
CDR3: CASRRLAQGVYGYTF

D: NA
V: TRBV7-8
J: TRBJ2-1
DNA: TGTGCCAGCAGCGCAGTGGGGGGATACAATGAGCAGTTCTTC
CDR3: CASSAVGGYNEQFF

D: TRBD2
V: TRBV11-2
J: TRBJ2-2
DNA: TGTGCCAGCAGCACCGGGACTAGCGGGGGGGCAGTTGGTTCCGGGGAGCTGTTTTTT
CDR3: CASSTGTSGGAVGSGELFF